This entry is about one T cell receptor (beta chain). The antigen is not known. Other DNA sequences from this sample encode an identical CDR3 as well. These data come from a study of shared clonotypes between healthy human individuals. Study background: There were three CD4 naive, three CD4 memory, two CD8 naive and one CD8 memory plates per donor. Whole-study results and caveats: Measured sharing among donors was expected to vary with sequencing depth. Clonotypes that were shared across several donors made up approximately 5% of naive CD4 clonotypes.

Naive CD8 cells, CD45RO-negative and positively selected for CCR7, excluded terminally differentiated effector memory CD45RA+ cells. V was clipped by 0 bases and J by 4 bases; unmatched bases: 4. This CDR3 has 14 amino acids. The germline V gene has CDR1 GTSNPN and CDR2 SVGIG (reference sequence). Assay: immunoSEQ multiplex PCR; the TCRdb copy retains only in-frame clones and omits some. The data contain 1.5 million to 2.5 million clones, over 85% of them singletons. The rearrangement links TRBV30 to TRBJ2-7; 9 nucleotides align to TRBD1. This clonotype was obtained from a young man in good health. Sequences were obtained from naive CD8+ T cells sorted from blood. The CDR3 DNA sequence: TGTGCCTGGAGTGTAGGGACAGGGCCGTACGAGCAGTACTTC. This translates into CAWSVGTGPYEQYF.